This T cell receptor beta chain is drawn from a study of blood T cell repertoires in COVID-19. Study in general: The samples span acute and convalescent COVID-19 from the United States, Italy and Spain. Sources were T cells, B-cell-depleted T cells, or PBMCs; the material itself was cDNA or gDNA.

Assay used: immunoSEQ multiplex PCR; TCRdb lists only in-frame clones, some missing. This sample has about 240,000 clones; around 86% occur once, and the top ten carry around an eighth. Germline values: CDR1 SNHLY, CDR2 FYNNEI. The CDR3 contains 15 residues. Trimming cost V 1 base and J 6 bases, with 10 bases left between them. Sequenced: peripheral blood. The sequence was collected from a woman in her sixties with active or convalescent COVID-19. The V gene is TRBV2, the J gene TRBJ1-6, with TRBD1 as a possible D gene (6 bases). CDR3 amino acids: CASSEEGQSNSPLHF. The CDR3 DNA reads as TGTGCCAGCAGTGAAGAGGGACAATCTAATTCACCCCTCCACTTT.